This entry lists 8 T cell receptor beta chains sequenced from one sample in a study of T-cell reconstitution after alpha-beta-depleted transplantation in children. Unique molecular identifiers were incorporated into the prepared TCRbeta library. TCRdb processed the PCR reads anew with MiXCR; each CDR3 protein has one entry. The data contain roughly 200,000 distinct CDR3 sequences, roughly 9% of them seen just once; the ten biggest clones take up roughly 6.2%. The input for sequencing was PBMCs from the stem cell graft donor, taken from the stem cell graft. These receptors originate from a human donor who donated a stem cell graft to a child with acute lymphoblastic leukemia.

This clonotype occurred many times. The chain joins TRBV11-2 to TRBJ1-1; 7 positions agree with TRBD1. The V gene end was trimmed by 5 bases and the J gene end by 4 bases; junction bases not matched to a gene: 4. The germline gives CDR1 SGHAT, CDR2 FQNNGV. The CDR3 covers 13 residues. The CDR3 nucleotides are TGTGCCAGCAGCGCTCAGGGGGGCACTGAAGCTTTCTTT. It is translated as CASSAQGGTEAFF.

This clonotype occurred many times. The chain recombines TRBV27 with TRBJ2-1, with 9 bases lining up with TRBD1. The CDR3 is 16 residues long. The germline V gene encodes CDR1 MNHEY and CDR2 SMNVEV (reference sequence). V lost 6 bases, J lost 6 bases, and 12 bases stayed unmatched. As DNA, the CDR3 is TGTGCCAGCAGCCCAGCGTACAGACAGGGGGGCAATGAGCAGTTCTTC. Amino acid sequence: CASSPAYRQGGNEQFF.

This clonotype was picked up many times. The chain is built from TRBV5-1 and TRBJ1-1; D uncertain. CDR3 length equals 14 residues. Trimming took off 2 bases at V and 0 bases at J, with 8 bases between the two ends. The germline gives CDR1 SGHRS, CDR2 YFSETQ. The CDR3 DNA is TGCGCCAGCAGCTTCGGGTCTCTGAACACTGAAGCTTTCTTT. Protein: CASSFGSLNTEAFF. Full variable domain (missing parts from reference TRBV5-1 and TRBJ1-1): KAGVTQTPRYLIKTRGQQVTLSCSPISGHRSVSWYQQTPGQGLQFLFEYFSETQRNKGNFPGRFSGRQFSNSRSEMNVSTLELGDSALYLCASSFGSLNTEAFFGQGTRLTVV.

The V gene is TRBV15, the J gene TRBJ2-1; TRBD2 might be the D (6 bases). V dropped 3 bases and J dropped 0 bases, with 15 bases sitting between them. The germline V gene has CDR1 LNHNV and CDR2 YYDKDF (reference sequence). The CDR3 has 17 residues. CDR3 coding DNA: TGTGCCACCAGCAGTTCAGGGACTTCTATCTCCTACAATGAGCAGTTCTTC. Residues: CATSSSGTSISYNEQFF.

This clonotype has just a few counts. One junction end disagrees with the germline gene, perhaps due to a read error. This chain's CDR3 is CASSLRGLGTDTQYF. The CDR3 DNA sequence: TGCGCCAGCAGTCTAAGGGGACTAGGCACCGATACGCAGTATTTT. The chain has TRBV5-1 and TRBJ2-3; TRBD2 aligns across 8 bases. Germline CDR1 and CDR2: SGHRS and YFSETQ. This CDR3 contains 15 residues.

V usage is TRBV6-1 and J usage is TRBJ1-4, with a tentative D call TRBD1 (6 bases). The CDR3 extends over 18 amino acids. Germline V gene lookup returns CDR1 MNHNS and CDR2 SASEGT. V lost 0 bases and J 4 bases, leaving 18 bases between the germline ends. The CDR3 DNA is TGTGCCAGCAGTGAAGCAAGGCGGGGGGCGGCGTTTAATGAAAAACTGTTTTTT. Translation: CASSEARRGAAFNEKLFF.

This clonotype was seen more than once but under ten times. V gene TRBV20-1 combines with J gene TRBJ2-3; the match to TRBD2 covers 16 bases. Germline V gene lookup returns CDR1 DFQATT and CDR2 SNEGSKA (reference sequence). The CDR3 covers 17 residues. The V and J ends lost 5 bases and 5 bases, in that order; junction bases with no gene match: 10. The CDR3 sequence: CSARPGTSGGAGDTQYF. The DNA for the CDR3 is TGCAGTGCTCGCCCTGGGACTAGCGGGGGGGCAGGAGATACGCAGTATTTT.

This clonotype has a count of ten or more. The chain employs TRBV7-2 and TRBJ1-1; 7 nucleotides match TRBD1. With V trimmed by 4 bases and J by 5 bases, 10 bases remained unmatched. The CDR3 has 15 residues. Germline V gives CDR1 SGHTA, CDR2 FQGNSA. This chain's CDR3 is CASSSQQGMGTEAFF. DNA for the CDR3: TGTGCCAGCAGCTCACAACAGGGGATGGGGACTGAAGCTTTCTTT.